Following are 22 T cell receptor beta chains from one sample sequenced in a study of CXCR3-negative and CXCR3-positive naive CD8 T cells. Study-level results: A higher hydrophobicity marked the TRB CDR3s of CXCR3-positive naive cells versus CXCR3-negative naive cells.

It was by 5' RACE with UMI labels that the TRB cDNA libraries were prepared. For each CDR3 protein, TCRdb gives one entry from its re-call of the 5' RACE reads, without DNA. The specimen's table records around 150,000 distinct CDR3 sequences. Their antigens remain unidentified. Sequenced sample: naive CXCR3+ CD8+ T cells from blood. The subset: CD45RO-CCR7+CD27+CD95- naive CD8+ T cells expressing CXCR3 (TNR3+). The receptors were sampled from a human donor in good health. Some clones in this sample may be carry-over from other donors' samples.

The CDR3 here is CASSKVGTSTYEQYF. The chain combines TRBV21-1 with TRBJ2-7; no DNA is available, so the TRBD1 call from TCRdb remains unchecked. TRBV21-1 is annotated as a pseudogene. The length of the CDR3 is 15 residues.

The rearrangement joins TRBV27 to TRBJ2-1; the TRBD2 assignment by TCRdb is unverifiable without DNA. Per germline, CDR1 MNHEY and CDR2 SMNVEV (reference sequence). This CDR3 is 16 amino acids long. CDR3 sequence: CASSPLSSVDYNEQFF.

The V call is TRBV29-1, the J call TRBJ2-7. CDR1 and CDR2 (germline): SQVTM, ANQGSEA. CDR3 length: 11 residues. The CDR3 region is CSVRAPYEQYF.

The chain employs TRBV7-2 and TRBJ2-5; TCRdb calls TRBD2, which cannot be checked without DNA. CDR1 is SGHTA and CDR2 is FQGNSA in the germline V gene. This CDR3 spans 16 amino acids. CDR3 protein: CASSLFGQGPQETQYF.

This chain joins TRBV7-9 and TRBJ2-7; the D gene TCRdb calls, TRBD2, cannot be checked with no DNA. This CDR3 has 19 residues. From germline, CDR1 is SEHNR and CDR2 FQNEAQ (reference sequence). This CDR3 is CASSTPDSLMPARKGEQYF.

This sequence joins TRBV15 and TRBJ2-2; the TCRdb call, TRBD2, lacks DNA for checking. The length of the CDR3 is 15 residues. The germline CDR1 and CDR2 sequences are LNHNV and YYDKDF (reference sequence). This CDR3 reads CATSSDWRISGELFF.

The CDR3: CSARAGLAGYNEQFF. The V and J genes are TRBV20-1 and TRBJ2-1; TCRdb designates TRBD2, a call that cannot be tested without DNA. This CDR3 contains 15 residues. Germline V gene lookup returns CDR1 DFQATT and CDR2 SNEGSKA (reference sequence).

The chain recombines TRBV29-1 with TRBJ1-6; TCRdb lists TRBD1, though no DNA is available to test this call. This CDR3 spans 12 amino acids. Germline CDR1 and CDR2: SQVTM and ANQGSEA. The CDR3 is CSARRGRSPLHF.

The chain employs TRBV7-9 and TRBJ2-4. Germline V gene data show CDR1 as SEHNR and CDR2 as FQNEAQ (reference sequence). The CDR3 is made up of 16 amino acids. CDR3: CASSLANKLAKNIQYF.

V is TRBV20-1 and J is TRBJ2-1; TCRdb returns TRBD1, unconfirmable since there is no DNA. CDR3 length: 14 amino acids. Per the germline V gene, CDR1 is DFQATT and CDR2 is SNEGSKA (reference sequence). The CDR3 spells CSARAGDSYNEQFF.

The chain uses TRBV20-1 and TRBJ1-1; TCRdb calls TRBD1, which cannot be checked without DNA. Per the germline V gene, CDR1 is DFQATT and CDR2 is SNEGSKA (reference sequence). This CDR3 spans 14 amino acids. CDR3 sequence: CSASKQGESTEAFF.

CDR3 in amino acids: CSARILGGGPYNEQFF. The chain is built from TRBV20-1 and TRBJ2-1; TCRdb reports TRBD1, a call that lacks DNA to check it against. Germline assignment: CDR1 DFQATT and CDR2 SNEGSKA (reference sequence). CDR3 size: 16 residues.

The rearrangement links TRBV4-3 to TRBJ1-1; as DNA is missing, the TRBD1 call by TCRdb cannot be tested. This CDR3 has 18 residues. CDR1 and CDR2 from the germline V gene are LGHNA and YSLEER. This chain's CDR3 is CASSQDWGIKGINTEAFF.

V gene TRBV9 combines with J gene TRBJ2-7; the D call of TRBD2 rests on TCRdb alone, since no DNA is present to check it. Germline assignment: CDR1 SGDLS and CDR2 YYNGEE. This CDR3 is 16 amino acids long. CDR3 sequence reads: CASSGTSGGGSYEQYF.

The rearrangement links TRBV7-2 to TRBJ2-3; TCRdb proposes TRBD1, but this gene call is untestable without DNA. The CDR3 is 15 residues long. Germline V gene data show CDR1 as SGHTA and CDR2 as FQGNSA. The CDR3 sequence is CASSPLGGAFDTQYF. The full variable domain, rest sourced from reference TRBV7-2 and TRBJ2-3, is GAGVSQSPSNKVTEKGKDVELRCDPISGHTALYWYRQSLGQGLEFLIYFQGNSAPDKSGLPSDRFSAERTGGSVSTLTIQRTQQEDSAVYLCASSPLGGAFDTQYFGPGTRLTVL.

The chain joins TRBV7-2 to TRBJ2-7. This CDR3 is 15 amino acids long. Per the germline V gene, CDR1 is SGHTA and CDR2 is FQGNSA. The CDR3: CASSSNRAGSYEQYF.

The rearrangement links TRBV7-2 to TRBJ2-6; TCRdb calls TRBD2, which cannot be checked without DNA. Looked up from germline, CDR1 is SGHTA and CDR2 is FQGNSA. The CDR3 is 18 amino acids. CDR3 sequence: CASSSAYRALSGANVLTF.

The V and J genes are TRBV7-2 and TRBJ2-1; the TRBD1 assignment by TCRdb is unverifiable without DNA. The V gene's germline CDR1 is SGHTA and CDR2 FQGNSA. The CDR3 sequence is 14 residues long. CDR3 in amino acids: CASSLWAGIDEQFF.

This chain links TRBV4-1 with TRBJ2-5. The germline CDR1 and CDR2 sequences are MGHRA and YSYEKL. The CDR3 sequence is 12 residues long. CDR3 amino acids: CASSQTRETQYF.

J is TRBJ2-1 and V is TRBV7-6; TCRdb returns TRBD2, unconfirmable since there is no DNA. This CDR3 region has 19 residues. CDR1 is SGHVS and CDR2 is FNYEAQ in the germline V gene. CDR3 in amino acids: CASSFEHFSGTRVYNEQFF.

This chain connects TRBV7-9 to TRBJ2-2. Germline values: CDR1 SEHNR, CDR2 FQNEAQ (reference sequence). CDR3 length: 15 amino acids. CDR3: CASSLEIANTGELFF.

This sequence joins TRBV29-1 and TRBJ2-7; TCRdb calls TRBD2, which cannot be checked without DNA. CDR3 length equals 12 residues. Germline V gene lookup returns CDR1 SQVTM and CDR2 ANQGSEA. CDR3 in amino acids: CSVLEGPYEQYF.